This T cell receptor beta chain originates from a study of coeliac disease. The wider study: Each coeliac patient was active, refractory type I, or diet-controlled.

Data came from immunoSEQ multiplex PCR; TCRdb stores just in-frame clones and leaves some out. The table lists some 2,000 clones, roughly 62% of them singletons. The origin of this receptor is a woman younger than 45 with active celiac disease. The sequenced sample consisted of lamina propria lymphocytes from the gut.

CDR3 DNA sequence: TGTGCCAGCAGCTTAGTGAGGGGGCGCGGCAATCAGCCCCAGCATTTT. Translating gives CASSLVRGRGNQPQHF. The chain recombines TRBV7-2 with TRBJ1-5, with 7 bases aligning to TRBD1. V was pared by 1 base and J by 2 bases, with 5 bases of the junction left unmatched. The CDR3 has 16 amino acids. Germline values: CDR1 SGHTA, CDR2 FQGNSA.